Following are 25 T cell receptor beta chains from one sample sequenced in a study of T-cell memory formation after mild COVID-19. Via MiXCR, TCRdb re-called the 5' RACE reads, giving one row per CDR3 protein. The table includes fewer than 50,000 distinct CDR3 sequences, approximately 9.7% detected once. The specimen was PBMCs or a T cell subset sorted from them (not recorded which). These receptors were obtained from an adult woman who had mild COVID-19 (a few samples of this study predate the infection). Cell type and time point are not known.

This clonotype was seen repeatedly, ten times or more. The J gene is TRBJ2-3, the V gene TRBV7-3; TRBD1 is a possible D gene (5 bases). Trimming took off 5 bases at V and 10 bases at J, with 16 bases between the two ends. The CDR3 has 13 residues. In germline, CDR1 is SGHTA, CDR2 FQGTGA. The CDR3 nucleotides read TGTGCCAGCAGCCCCGACCCAGGGAAGGCGCAGTATTTT. Translation gives CASSPDPGKAQYF.

Many counts were recorded for this clonotype. The CDR3 bases are TGTGCCAGCAGCTCGTACGCAACTAATGAAAAACTGTTTTTT. Translated, it gives CASSSYATNEKLFF. V usage is TRBV12-3 or TRBV12-4 and J usage is TRBJ1-4; D gene uncertain. V gave up 6 bases and J gave up 0 bases, with 8 bases separating them. The CDR3 contains 14 residues.

Ten or more counts support this clonotype. The rearrangement joins TRBV6-6 to TRBJ2-2; TRBD2 aligns across 14 bases. Unmatched junction bases numbered 13, after V lost 7 bases and J lost 0 bases. This CDR3 comprises 20 residues. Germline CDR1 is MNHNY and CDR2 is SVGAGI (reference sequence). The CDR3 loop is CASTAQAGLAGGSNTGELFF. CDR3 in DNA: TGTGCCAGCACCGCCCAAGCCGGACTAGCGGGGGGTTCGAACACCGGGGAGCTGTTTTTT.

This clonotype was recorded at least ten times. CDR3 DNA sequence: TGTGCCAGCAGCTTTGGACAGGGCTACGAGCAGTACTTC. It encodes CASSFGQGYEQYF. The rearrangement links TRBV11-2 to TRBJ2-7; 8 bases match TRBD1. The V gene end was trimmed by 3 bases and the J gene end by 3 bases; junction bases not matched to a gene: 1. This CDR3 spans 13 amino acids. Germline V CDR1 and CDR2: SGHAT, FQNNGV.

V usage is TRBV7-8 and J usage is TRBJ2-4; D gene uncertain. The CDR3 has 15 residues. Germline CDR1 SGHVS, CDR2 FQNEAQ. Deletions cut 1 base from V and 4 bases from J, with 11 bases between. CDR3 loop: CASSLDGPLKNIQYF. CDR3 in DNA: TGTGCCAGCAGCTTAGACGGGCCCTTAAAAAACATTCAGTACTTC.

This clonotype has at least ten counts. The gene calls are TRBV29-1 and TRBJ2-1, with 8 positions matching TRBD1. The CDR3 runs to 13 residues. With 7 bases clipped from V and 7 bases from J, the junction kept 9 bases outside the gene matches. The germline gives CDR1 SQVTM, CDR2 ANQGSEA. The CDR3 DNA is TGCAGCGGGGCGGACAGGGTTGGGAATGAGCAGTTCTTC. Translation: CSGADRVGNEQFF.

The chain uses TRBV9 and TRBJ1-2, with D unresolved. The CDR3 consists of 15 residues. The V and J ends lost 3 bases and 8 bases respectively, with 20 bases between them. The germline gives CDR1 SGDLS, CDR2 YYNGEE. In DNA, the CDR3 is TGTGCCAGCAGCGAAGATAACAGCGGAGGTAGCGGCTACACCTTC. Translation gives CASSEDNSGGSGYTF.

A few counts support this clonotype. The chain employs TRBV5-1 and TRBJ1-2; D is uncertain. The V gene lost 0 bases and the J gene lost 12 bases, with 9 bases spanning the gap. Germline values: CDR1 SGHRS, CDR2 YFSETQ. There are 11 residues in the CDR3. The CDR3 protein is CASSLDGFNTF. DNA for the CDR3: TGCGCCAGCAGCTTGGATGGGTTCAACACCTTC.

The chain uses TRBV27 and TRBJ1-1; 10 bases line up with TRBD1. V dropped 3 bases and J dropped 1; count of bases not matched to a gene: 5. Germline V gene sequence: CDR1 MNHEY, CDR2 SMNVEV (reference sequence). The CDR3 runs to 16 residues. CDR3 coding DNA: TGTGCCAGCAGTTTGGGACAGGGGACCGAGAACACTGAAGCTTTCTTT. Translation: CASSLGQGTENTEAFF.

This clonotype was seen a handful of times. The chain employs TRBV12-3 or TRBV12-4 and TRBJ2-7, with D hard to call. CDR3 length: 15 amino acids. The germline V and J ends were trimmed by 3 bases and 2 bases, with 14 bases remaining between them. CDR3 DNA: TGTGCCAGCAGTTTCCCTTTCCGGTGGACCTACGAGCAGTACTTC. This gives the protein CASSFPFRWTYEQYF.

This chain connects TRBV7-2 to TRBJ2-5, with 10 bases lining up with TRBD2. The CDR3 covers 17 residues. Germline assignment: CDR1 SGHTA and CDR2 FQGNSA. V lost 1 base to trimming and J lost 8 bases; unmatched junction nucleotides: 13. CDR3 DNA sequence: TGTGCCAGCAGCTTAGGCAATCTAGCGGGGGTGGCAGATACCCAGTACTTC. It translates to CASSLGNLAGVADTQYF.

The chain has TRBV7-3 and TRBJ2-1; 11 nucleotides agree with TRBD2. The length of the CDR3 is 15 residues. CDR1 SGHTA and CDR2 FQGTGA come from the germline V gene. Germline trimming cut 1 base from V and 9 bases from J; bases unmatched to any gene: 5. The DNA for the CDR3 is TGTGCCAGCAGCTTAAAACTAGCGGGAGTTAGTGAGCAGTTCTTC. It translates to CASSLKLAGVSEQFF.

There are a few counts of this clonotype. The V call is TRBV3-1, the J call TRBJ2-2; D may be TRBD1 (5 bases). Germline CDR1 and CDR2: LGHDT and YNNKEL (reference sequence). The CDR3 is 17 residues long. Trimming removed 1 base at V and 4 bases at J, with 16 bases between. CDR3 sequence: CASSQAFFQQVTGELFF. Written as DNA, the CDR3 is TGTGCCAGCAGCCAAGCTTTCTTCCAACAGGTCACCGGGGAGCTGTTTTTT.

This clonotype was picked up a small number of times. The V and J genes are TRBV3-1 and TRBJ1-6; D is perhaps TRBD1 (5 bases). Trimming shortened V by 1 base and J by 4 bases, and 11 bases separated the two germline ends. Germline V gene sequence: CDR1 LGHDT, CDR2 YNNKEL (reference sequence). This CDR3 comprises 16 residues. DNA of the CDR3: TGTGCCAGCAGCCAAGGAGGGGCCGGGTATAATTCACCCCTCCACTTT. Residues: CASSQGGAGYNSPLHF. Based on the CDR3 plus reference TRBV3-1 and TRBJ1-6, the full variable domain is DTAVSQTPKYLVTQMGNDKSIKCEQNLGHDTMYWYKQDSKKFLKIMFSYNNKELIINETVPNRFSPKSPDKAHLNLHINSLELGDSAVYFCASSQGGAGYNSPLHFGNGTRLTVT.

This clonotype was seen ten or more times. The chain links TRBV7-9 to TRBJ2-1; D is perhaps TRBD1 or TRBD2 (5 bases each). V lost 2 bases and J 9 bases, leaving 14 bases between the germline ends. CDR1 and CDR2 from the germline V gene are SEHNR and FQNEAQ (reference sequence). CDR3 size: 14 residues. The CDR3 coding sequence is TGTGCCAGCAGCTTATCTACCGGGACCCCTGAGCAGTTCTTC. This translates into CASSLSTGTPEQFF. Full variable domain (remainder filled in from reference TRBV7-9 and TRBJ2-1): DTGVSQNPRHKITKRGQNVTFRCDPISEHNRLYWYRQTLGQGPEFLTYFQNEAQLEKSRLLSDRFSAERPKGSFSTLEIQRTEQGDSAMYLCASSLSTGTPEQFFGPGTRLTVL.

This clonotype occurred a few times. The chain employs TRBV20-1 and TRBJ1-2; D not resolved. Trimming cost V 6 bases and J 6 bases, with 20 bases left between them. CDR1 is DFQATT and CDR2 is SNEGSKA in the germline V gene (reference sequence). The CDR3 is made up of 14 amino acids. The CDR3 DNA follows: TGCAGTGCCCCCACTTTCTCCGGGATGGATGGCTACACCTTC. Translated: CSAPTFSGMDGYTF.

A few counts support this clonotype. The chain has TRBV30 and TRBJ1-5, with a weak D call TRBD1 (6 bases). Trimming removed 5 bases from V and 0 bases from J, with 11 bases in between. The CDR3 runs 14 residues. The germline CDR1 and CDR2 sequences are GTSNPN and SVGIG (reference sequence). The CDR3 coding sequence is TGTGCCTGGGGGGGGCTTACTAGCAATCAGCCCCAGCATTTT. Amino acids: CAWGGLTSNQPQHF. Looking up the rest from reference TRBV30 and TRBJ1-5 gives the full variable domain: SQTIHQWPATLVQPVGSPLSLECTVEGTSNPNLYWYRQAAGRGLQLLFYSVGIGQISSEVPQNLSASRPQDRQFILSSKKLLLSDSGFYLCAWGGLTSNQPQHFGDGTRLSIL.

This clonotype was detected only a few times. The chain recombines TRBV15 with TRBJ2-2; D gene uncertain. The CDR3 covers 16 residues. Trimming left V 0 bases short and J 7 bases short, with 15 bases between. Germline V CDR1 and CDR2: LNHNV, YYDKDF (reference sequence). CDR3 bases: TGTGCCACCAGCAGAGATAACTATAACCTGGTCGGGGAGCTGTTTTTT. Translation gives CATSRDNYNLVGELFF.

In this sample, this clonotype turned up a few times. The rearrangement joins TRBV6-1 to TRBJ2-7; 9 nucleotides match TRBD1. The CDR3 sequence is 13 residues long. Germline V gene data show CDR1 as MNHNS and CDR2 as SASEGT. V gave up 5 bases and J gave up 3 bases; unmatched junction bases: 2. The CDR3 loop is CASSTGGGYEQYF. The CDR3 coding sequence is TGTGCCAGCAGTACAGGGGGCGGCTACGAGCAGTACTTC.

J is TRBJ2-3 and V is TRBV24-1, with D maybe TRBD2 (6 bases). The V and J ends lost 9 bases and 3 bases respectively, with 12 bases between them. The CDR3 has 13 residues. In germline, CDR1 is KGHDR, CDR2 SFDVKD. DNA of the CDR3: TGTGCCACCCAGACGGAGGGGACAGATACGCAGTATTTT. This encodes CATQTEGTDTQYF.

This clonotype was observed many times. This rearrangement joins TRBV20-1 to TRBJ2-7; no clear D gene. Trimming pared 3 bases from V and 2 bases from J, leaving 14 bases between. The CDR3 has 14 amino acids. CDR1 DFQATT and CDR2 SNEGSKA come from the germline V gene (reference sequence). CDR3 region: CSARDGPMAYEQYF. CDR3 sequence (DNA): TGCAGTGCTAGGGACGGCCCTATGGCCTACGAGCAGTACTTC.

There are a few counts of this clonotype. The genes are TRBV5-1 and TRBJ1-1, with TRBD1 as a possible D gene (5 bases). The CDR3 extends over 14 amino acids. Trimming removed 5 bases at V and 2 bases at J, with 13 bases between. Germline V gene data show CDR1 as SGHRS and CDR2 as YFSETQ. CDR3 residues: CASRLGGDNTEAFF. The CDR3 DNA follows: TGCGCCAGCAGATTAGGAGGGGACAACACTGAAGCTTTCTTT.

The gene calls are TRBV9 and TRBJ2-1; D is unresolved. Looked up from germline, CDR1 is SGDLS and CDR2 is YYNGEE. The CDR3 length is 12 residues. Trimming shortened V by 0 bases and J by 13 bases, and 11 bases separated the two germline ends. The CDR3 nucleotides read TGTGCCAGCAGCGTAGCCGATGGCCTACAGTTCTTC. Residues: CASSVADGLQFF.

This clonotype was found a few times. The CDR3 is CSPVSGGSDTQYF. DNA for the CDR3: TGCAGTCCCGTCAGCGGGGGTTCAGATACGCAGTATTTT. V usage is TRBV20-1 and J usage is TRBJ2-3, with 8 bases lining up with TRBD2. J gave up 4 bases and V 8 bases, and 8 bases lay outside the gene matches. Germline CDR1 is DFQATT and CDR2 is SNEGSKA (reference sequence). The CDR3 extends over 13 amino acids.

This clonotype was recorded many times. The chain is built from TRBV9 and TRBJ2-1; 10 bases align to TRBD2. Germline-derived CDR1 and CDR2 are SGDLS and YYNGEE. CDR3 size: 20 residues. The trim removed 4 bases at V and 8 bases at J, leaving 24 bases unmatched. The CDR3 here is CASSLRDSGGHSGGVDEQFF. The CDR3 DNA reads as TGTGCCAGCAGCCTCCGCGATAGCGGGGGGCACAGCGGAGGTGTGGATGAGCAGTTCTTC.